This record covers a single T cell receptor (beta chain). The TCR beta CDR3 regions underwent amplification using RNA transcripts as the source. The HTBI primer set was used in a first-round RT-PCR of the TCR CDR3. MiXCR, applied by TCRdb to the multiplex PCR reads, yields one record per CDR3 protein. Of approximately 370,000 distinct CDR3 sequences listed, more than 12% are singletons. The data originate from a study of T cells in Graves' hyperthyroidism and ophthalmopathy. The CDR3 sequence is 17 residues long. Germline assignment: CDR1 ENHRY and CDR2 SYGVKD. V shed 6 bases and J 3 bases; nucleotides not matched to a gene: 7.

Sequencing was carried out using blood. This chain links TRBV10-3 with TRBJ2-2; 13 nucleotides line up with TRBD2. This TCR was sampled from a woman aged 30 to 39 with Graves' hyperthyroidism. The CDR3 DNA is TGTGCCATCAGAGCCGGGACTAGCGGGACTTACACCGGGGAGCTGTTTTTT. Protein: CAIRAGTSGTYTGELFF.